The present entry profiles one T cell receptor (beta chain) with its context. This specimen belongs to a study of circulating and synovial CD4+ cells in juvenile arthritis. This CDR3 region has 16 residues. The germline gives CDR1 SGHAT, CDR2 FQNNGV. Trimming took 5 bases from V and 6 from J, leaving 19 bases between them. Measured with immunoSEQ multiplex PCR; TCRdb has only the in-frame clones, and not every one. The sample lists about 32,000 clones, roughly 96% seen once, with 0.68% in the top ten. The sample taken for sequencing was CD4+ T cells from blood. The chain has TRBV11-2 and TRBJ2-2; D might be TRBD1 (5 bases). The source is a human donor with juvenile idiopathic arthritis. Written as DNA, the CDR3 is TGTGCCAGCAGCCCCCTCCAGGGCAGGGTGCCCGGGGAGCTGTTTTTT. Protein sequence: CASSPLQGRVPGELFF.